Following are 25 T cell receptor beta chains from one sample sequenced in a study of T cells in Graves' hyperthyroidism and ophthalmopathy. There were TCR beta CDR3 regions amplified from RNA transcripts. A first-round RT-PCR of the TCR CDR3 used the HTBI primer set. TCRdb ran MiXCR on the multiplex PCR reads and lists one entry per CDR3 protein. The profile covers 450,000 to 500,000 distinct CDR3 sequences, with about 20% appearing a single time and 49% taken by the ten largest. The sample consisted of blood. The receptors come from a woman aged 70-85 years with Graves' ophthalmopathy.

This clonotype was recorded at least ten times. This sequence joins TRBV2 and TRBJ2-1; 8 nucleotides agree with TRBD1. Per germline, CDR1 SNHLY and CDR2 FYNNEI. After removal of 2 bases from V and 1 base from J, the junction contained 7 bases not matched to a gene. The CDR3 totals 17 residues. The CDR3 DNA reads TGTGCCAGCAGTGAACAGGGGGCGAGGGTATCCTACAATGAGCAGTTCTTC. Amino acids: CASSEQGARVSYNEQFF.

The sample holds a few counts of this clonotype. The chain employs TRBV9 and TRBJ1-2; no clear D gene. CDR3 length equals 13 residues. CDR1 is SGDLS and CDR2 is YYNGEE in the germline V gene. Between the trimmed V and J ends, which lost 0 bases and 0 bases, there was a span of 3 bases. The CDR3 sequence: CASSVDANYGYTF. CDR3 in DNA: TGTGCCAGCAGCGTAGACGCTAACTATGGCTACACCTTC.

This clonotype was counted many times. This chain joins TRBV6-1 and TRBJ2-3; TRBD2 might be the D (5 bases). V lost 2 bases to trimming and J lost 2 bases, with 14 bases between them. This CDR3 has 16 residues. CDR1 is MNHNS and CDR2 is SASEGT in the germline V gene. CDR3 sequence reads: CASSEPLVPVTDTQYF. For the CDR3, the DNA is TGTGCCAGCAGTGAACCACTAGTGCCAGTCACAGATACGCAGTATTTT.

The V gene is TRBV19, the J gene TRBJ1-2, with a tentative D call TRBD1 (5 bases). Germline CDR1 reads LNHDA; CDR2 reads SQIVND (reference sequence). The CDR3 extends over 13 amino acids. V was trimmed by 5 bases and J by 8 bases, leaving 15 bases between them. CDR3 sequence (DNA): TGTGCCAGTAGTCCCGGGACCCCGTGGGGCTACACCTTC. This sequence encodes CASSPGTPWGYTF.

This clonotype was seen more than once but under ten times. V is TRBV30 and J is TRBJ1-2, with TRBD1 matching over 7 bases. The CDR3 sequence is 12 residues long. Germline CDR1 is GTSNPN and CDR2 is SVGIG (reference sequence). J gave up 5 bases and V 0 bases, and 0 bases lay outside the gene matches. In DNA form, the CDR3 reads TGTGCCTGGAGTGTACAGGGGTATGGCTACACCTTC. It specifies CAWSVQGYGYTF.

This clonotype was seen a handful of times. This may be a read error, as it is one base from a much larger clone. This rearrangement joins TRBV12-3 or TRBV12-4 to TRBJ2-7; TRBD2 matches at 12 bases. This CDR3 spans 19 amino acids. V lost 4 bases and J lost 1; bases outside the gene matches: 14. This CDR3 is CASSSSGTSGQELSYEQYF. In DNA form, the CDR3 reads TGTGCCAGCAGTTCCTCCGGGACTAGCGGGCAAGAGCTTTCCTACGAGCAGTACTTC.

This clonotype was counted between two and nine times. V usage is TRBV2 and J usage is TRBJ2-2; 8 bases match TRBD2. This CDR3 has 16 amino acids. V trimming: 3 bases; J trimming: 4 bases; junction bases outside the gene matches: 7. CDR1 is SNHLY and CDR2 is FYNNEI in the germline V gene. Here the CDR3 reads CASSDYSGEGTGELFF. CDR3 nucleotide sequence: TGTGCCAGCAGTGACTATAGCGGGGAGGGCACCGGGGAGCTGTTTTTT.

The rearrangement joins TRBV20-1 to TRBJ1-1, with 12 bases that match TRBD1. Germline V gene lookup returns CDR1 DFQATT and CDR2 SNEGSKA (reference sequence). The CDR3 covers 15 residues. Losses at the gene ends were 3 bases for V and 11 bases for J; bases not matched to a gene: 13. CDR3 sequence: CSARAGTGGHQPAFF. As DNA, the CDR3 is TGCAGTGCTAGGGCCGGGACAGGGGGCCACCAGCCGGCTTTCTTT.

There are a few counts of this clonotype. The chain joins TRBV11-2 to TRBJ1-1; D remains ambiguous. V was clipped by 6 bases and J by 3 bases, with 17 bases between them. This CDR3 has 15 residues. CDR1 and CDR2 (germline): SGHAT, FQNNGV. CDR3 coding DNA: TGTGCCAGCAGTCCGACCAACATATTCTACACTGAAGCTTTCTTT. Its protein is CASSPTNIFYTEAFF.

To note about this clonotype: Being one base from a much bigger clone, this may be a read error. The chain has TRBV11-2 and TRBJ2-1; the D is unclear. The CDR3 is 13 residues long. Germline CDR1 reads SGHAT; CDR2 reads FQNNGV. Here the CDR3 DNA reads TGTACCAGCAGCTTAGAAGCGAGGAATGAGCAGTTCTTC. Translated, it gives CTSSLEARNEQFF.

There are many counts of this clonotype. The CDR3 sequence is CASSSSSGRETQYF. In DNA, the CDR3 is TGTGCCAGCAGCAGTTCTAGCGGGAGGGAGACCCAGTACTTC. V gene TRBV12-3 or TRBV12-4 combines with J gene TRBJ2-5, with 11 nucleotides matching TRBD2. This CDR3 is 14 amino acids long. J gave up 5 bases and V 6 bases, and 5 bases lay outside the gene matches.

This clonotype was counted many times. The CDR3 loop reads CSAQGLAGETQYF. CDR3 nucleotide sequence: TGCAGTGCCCAGGGACTAGCGGGAGAGACCCAGTACTTC. The chain carries TRBV20-1 and TRBJ2-5; 12 bases fit TRBD2. The CDR3 spans 13 residues. Germline values: CDR1 DFQATT, CDR2 SNEGSKA (reference sequence). Trimming at V came to 6 bases and at J to 4 bases, leaving 3 bases not matched to a gene.

This clonotype was counted at least ten times. The chain combines TRBV5-1 with TRBJ2-1, with 8 nucleotides matching TRBD1. The V and J ends lost 2 bases and 4 bases, in that order; junction bases with no gene match: 2. This CDR3 has 14 residues. Germline V gene data show CDR1 as SGHRS and CDR2 as YFSETQ. The CDR3 bases are TGCGCCAGCAGCTTCGGACAGGGATACAATGAGCAGTTCTTC. This encodes CASSFGQGYNEQFF.

The V call is TRBV12-5, the J call TRBJ2-1; 11 nucleotides align to TRBD2. The V and J ends lost 5 bases and 3 bases, in that order; junction bases with no gene match: 15. Germline V CDR1 and CDR2: LGHNT, FRNRAP. This CDR3 is 19 amino acids long. This chain's CDR3 is CASGPSPGQLAGGYNEQFF. The CDR3 DNA follows: TGTGCTAGTGGTCCCTCCCCGGGACAGCTAGCGGGAGGCTACAATGAGCAGTTCTTC.

This clonotype was recorded many times. This chain connects TRBV3-1 to TRBJ1-1; D gene ambiguous. CDR1 and CDR2 (germline): LGHDT, YNNKEL (reference sequence). This CDR3 has 11 amino acids. V was shortened by 6 bases and J by 4 bases, with 6 bases between the two germline ends. The CDR3 reads CASRHGTEAFF. The CDR3 coding sequence is TGTGCCAGCAGACACGGCACTGAAGCTTTCTTT.

The chain has TRBV16 and TRBJ2-5; D is unresolved. Germline V lookup: CDR1 KGHSY, CDR2 FQNENV. This CDR3 has 14 residues. V was pared by 4 bases and J by 3 bases, with 12 bases between. As DNA, the CDR3 is TGTGCCAGCAGCCCCAGGAGTGGGGAAGAGACCCAGTACTTC. It is translated as CASSPRSGEETQYF.

V usage is TRBV27 and J usage is TRBJ2-7, with a possible D match to TRBD2 (5 bases). Germline values: CDR1 MNHEY, CDR2 SMNVEV (reference sequence). The CDR3 has 13 residues. Trimming shortened V by 6 bases and J by 4 bases, and 13 bases separated the two germline ends. The CDR3 spells CASSLSVAYEQYF. In nucleotides, the CDR3 is TGTGCCAGCAGCCTGTCCGTAGCGTACGAGCAGTACTTC.

The rearrangement joins TRBV19 to TRBJ2-2; perhaps TRBD1 as D (7 bases). Germline values: CDR1 LNHDA, CDR2 SQIVND (reference sequence). The germline V and J ends were trimmed by 5 bases and 7 bases, with 17 bases remaining between them. The CDR3 consists of 15 residues. CDR3 bases: TGTGCCAGTAGTCCAACAGGGGAGGTCGGCGGGGAGCTGTTTTTT. The encoded protein is CASSPTGEVGGELFF.

The gene calls are TRBV18 and TRBJ1-1; unclear D gene. The V gene lost 3 bases and the J gene lost 0 bases, with 17 bases spanning the gap. Germline-derived CDR1 and CDR2 are KGHSH and LQKENI. This CDR3 region has 17 residues. The CDR3 nucleotides read TGTGCCAGCTCACCCCTACCGCACTCCAACATGAACACTGAAGCTTTCTTT. It is translated as CASSPLPHSNMNTEAFF.

The sample holds one count of this clonotype. The chain links TRBV14 to TRBJ2-1, with D possibly called TRBD1 or TRBD2 (5 bases each). This CDR3 is 18 amino acids long. Trimming shortened V by 1 base and J by 5 bases, and 21 bases separated the two germline ends. Germline V gene sequence: CDR1 SGHDN, CDR2 FVKESK. The CDR3: CASSQGPKGTRSHNEQFF. The CDR3 region has the DNA TGTGCCAGCAGCCAAGGGCCAAAAGGGACGCGATCTCACAATGAGCAGTTCTTC.

In its sample, this clonotype was seen many times. This sequence joins TRBV28 and TRBJ2-2, with no clear D. With 5 bases removed from V and 4 bases from J, the gap between germline ends came to 8 bases. From germline, CDR1 is MDHEN and CDR2 SYDVKM. The CDR3 is made up of 13 amino acids. The CDR3 loop reads CASSRAVTGELFF. CDR3 nucleotides: TGTGCCAGCAGTCGGGCTGTCACCGGGGAGCTGTTTTTT.

This clonotype came up a few times. V gene TRBV6-2 or TRBV6-3 combines with J gene TRBJ2-3; D is possibly TRBD1 (5 bases). The CDR3 is 16 residues long. Trimming left V 0 bases short and J 3 bases short, with 13 bases between. CDR1 and CDR2 (germline): MNHEY, SVGEGT. CDR3 DNA: TGTGCCAGCAGTTACTCGAAGACAGAGAGGACAGATACGCAGTATTTT. Translating it yields CASSYSKTERTDTQYF.

This clonotype was observed a handful of times. The chain uses TRBV20-1 and TRBJ1-1; D gene unclear. This CDR3 has 13 amino acids. Germline CDR1 is DFQATT and CDR2 is SNEGSKA (reference sequence). Trimming took off 2 bases at V and 0 bases at J, with 7 bases between the two ends. As DNA, the CDR3 is TGCAGTGCTAGAAGCCAGTTGAACACTGAAGCTTTCTTT. The encoded protein is CSARSQLNTEAFF.

This clonotype showed up just a few times. The chain combines TRBV7-2 with TRBJ2-3; 16 bases are shared with TRBD2. J lost 3 bases, V lost 1 base, and 10 bases had no gene match. This CDR3 contains 20 residues. Germline loops: CDR1 SGHTA, CDR2 FQGNSA. The CDR3 DNA is TGTGCCAGCAGCTTAGAGCCGGGACTAGCGGGAGGGCAAAAGACAGATACGCAGTATTTT. This sequence encodes CASSLEPGLAGGQKTDTQYF.

J is TRBJ2-1 and V is TRBV12-3 or TRBV12-4, with 8 positions matching TRBD2. After removal of 6 bases from V and 9 bases from J, the junction contained 7 bases not matched to a gene. The CDR3 spans 13 residues. CDR3 nucleotides: TGTGCCAGCAGCCCCGGACTAGCCAGTGAGCAGTTCTTC. This translates into CASSPGLASEQFF.